One sample yielded the 3 T cell receptor beta chains listed below, sequenced in a study of blood T cell repertoires in COVID-19. Using immunoSEQ multiplex PCR, the repertoire was profiled, and TCRdb retains in-frame clones only, with some absent. The profile covers about 64,000 clones, with about 86% appearing a single time and about 1.2% taken by the ten largest. Sequencing was done on a sample of peripheral blood. These receptors all stem from a man in his forties with acute or convalescent COVID-19.

This chain links TRBV11-3 with TRBJ2-3, with TRBD1 matching 7 bases. Trimming cost V 5 bases and J 0 bases; bases outside gene matches: 5. CDR3 length equals 15 residues. CDR1 is SGHNT and CDR2 is YENEEA in the germline V gene. CDR3 amino acids: CASSRQGISTDTQYF. DNA for the CDR3: TGTGCCAGCAGCCGACAGGGTATTAGCACAGATACGCAGTATTTT.

V gene TRBV7-2 combines with J gene TRBJ2-7; D is possibly TRBD1 (6 bases). Per germline, CDR1 SGHTA and CDR2 FQGNSA. With 2 bases removed from V and 0 bases from J, the gap between germline ends came to 14 bases. The CDR3 runs 16 residues. This CDR3 is CASSLTGTKPSYEQYF. CDR3 sequence (DNA): TGTGCCAGCAGCTTAACCGGGACAAAACCCTCCTACGAGCAGTACTTC. The full variable domain, with the rest looked up from reference TRBV7-2 and TRBJ2-7, is GAGVSQSPSNKVTEKGKDVELRCDPISGHTALYWYRQSLGQGLEFLIYFQGNSAPDKSGLPSDRFSAERTGGSVSTLTIQRTQQEDSAVYLCASSLTGTKPSYEQYFGPGTRLTVT.

This clone was seen only a few times. V is TRBV11-3 and J is TRBJ2-5; 7 bases fit TRBD1. V lost 0 bases and J lost 5; bases outside the gene matches: 18. This CDR3 comprises 19 residues. Germline values: CDR1 SGHNT, CDR2 YENEEA. CDR3 sequence (DNA): TGTGCCAGCAGCTTAGATCCGTGGCAGGGGTCTCAGGGGGAGGAGACCCAGTACTTC. Amino acids: CASSLDPWQGSQGEETQYF.